One sample yielded the 24 T cell receptor beta chains listed below, sequenced in a study of T cell responses to AZD1222 COVID-19 vaccine. Profiling relied on immunoSEQ multiplex PCR, and the TCRdb table lists in-frame clones only, not all of them. The sample lists more than 100,000 clones; over 75% were seen once. The source was peripheral blood, collected on day 0 of AZD1222 vaccination. The receptors were sampled from an adult in good health.

V usage is TRBV27 and J usage is TRBJ1-2; tentatively, D is TRBD1 (5 bases). The germline V and J ends were trimmed by 0 bases and 6 bases, with 11 bases remaining between them. The CDR3 totals 14 residues. Per germline, CDR1 MNHEY and CDR2 SMNVEV (reference sequence). Here the CDR3 reads CASSLSIPTDGYTF. In DNA, the CDR3 is TGTGCCAGCAGTTTATCGATCCCGACAGATGGCTACACCTTC.

The genes are TRBV5-5 and TRBJ2-7; TRBD1 agrees at 9 bases. This CDR3 contains 15 residues. V gave up 4 bases and J gave up 8 bases; unmatched junction bases: 13. CDR1 is SGHKS and CDR2 is YYEKEE in the germline V gene (reference sequence). In DNA, the CDR3 is TGTGCCAGCAGCGCACCGGACAGGGGTTGGGACCAGCAGTACTTC. This encodes CASSAPDRGWDQQYF.

The chain employs TRBV2 and TRBJ1-6, with a possible D match to TRBD1 (5 bases). CDR1 is SNHLY, CDR2 FYNNEI, per germline. Trimming took off 3 bases at V and 8 bases at J, with 8 bases between the two ends. This CDR3 has 13 residues. The CDR3 spells CASSDRVDSPLHF. The CDR3 nucleotides are TGTGCCAGCAGTGACAGGGTTGATTCACCCCTCCACTTT.

The V call is TRBV7-2, the J call TRBJ1-1; the match to TRBD1 covers 7 bases. V shed 5 bases and J 4 bases; nucleotides not matched to a gene: 7. In germline, CDR1 is SGHTA, CDR2 FQGNSA. The CDR3 consists of 14 residues. The CDR3 reads CASSPLAGGTEAFF. The CDR3 DNA reads TGTGCCAGCAGCCCCTTGGCAGGGGGCACTGAAGCTTTCTTT.

The V call is TRBV6-1, the J call TRBJ1-5; 7 bases align to TRBD1. Germline V gene lookup returns CDR1 MNHNS and CDR2 SASEGT. The J segment lost 4 bases and the V segment lost 7 bases, leaving 4 bases of the junction unmatched. This CDR3 comprises 13 residues. The CDR3 DNA follows: TGTGCCAGCATCCTACAGGGGAATCAGCCCCAGCATTTT. It codes for CASILQGNQPQHF.

This clone was seen repeatedly, ten times or more. In DNA, the CDR3 is TGTGCCAGCAGTTACCCAGCCCGCTCTGGAAACACCATATATTTT. It specifies CASSYPARSGNTIYF. This rearrangement joins TRBV6-2 or TRBV6-3 to TRBJ1-3, with unresolved D. The CDR3 extends over 15 amino acids. CDR1 is MNHEY, CDR2 SVGEGT, per germline. V gave up 2 bases and J gave up 0 bases, with 8 bases separating them.

This rearrangement joins TRBV2 to TRBJ2-4; tentatively, D is TRBD2 (6 bases). The ends were cut back, 6 bases at V and 4 bases at J, with 16 bases in the middle. The length of the CDR3 is 15 residues. Germline V gene sequence: CDR1 SNHLY, CDR2 FYNNEI. The CDR3, as DNA: TGTGCCAGCAGGACCAGAGTAGCGGCTAAAAACATTCAGTACTTC. This encodes CASRTRVAAKNIQYF.

A single count supports this clone. The genes are TRBV5-1 and TRBJ1-2, with 7 bases aligning to TRBD1. This CDR3 has 13 residues. V lost 2 bases and J lost 6; bases outside the gene matches: 4. Per the germline V gene, CDR1 is SGHRS and CDR2 is YFSETQ. In DNA, the CDR3 is TGCGCCAGCAGCTTCGGAGGGGGCGATGGCTACACCTTC. Translating it yields CASSFGGGDGYTF.

This clone was counted a single time. This chain uses TRBV28 with TRBJ2-3; perhaps TRBD1 as D (5 bases). Trimming pared 5 bases from V and 4 bases from J, leaving 13 bases between. The CDR3 contains 14 residues. CDR1 is MDHEN, CDR2 SYDVKM, per germline. The CDR3 DNA is TGTGCCAGCAGTGCCCCTGGGGCGGCAGATACGCAGTATTTT. Amino acids: CASSAPGAADTQYF.

This chain links TRBV11-2 with TRBJ2-3; 8 bases match TRBD2. The CDR3 loop spans 17 amino acids. Germline V gives CDR1 SGHAT, CDR2 FQNNGV. With 5 bases clipped from V and 0 bases from J, the junction kept 10 bases outside the gene matches. The CDR3 coding sequence is TGTGCCAGCAGCGGTATGGCGGGGGGCTATAGCACAGATACGCAGTATTTT. Protein product: CASSGMAGGYSTDTQYF. The full variable domain, with the rest looked up from reference TRBV11-2 and TRBJ2-3, is EAGVAQSPRYKIIEKRQSVAFWCNPISGHATLYWYQQILGQGPKLLIQFQNNGVVDDSQLPKDRFSAERLKGVDSTLKIQPAKLEDSAVYLCASSGMAGGYSTDTQYFGPGTRLTVL.

This chain connects TRBV7-9 to TRBJ2-2; a possible D gene is TRBD2 (5 bases). Germline V gene lookup returns CDR1 SEHNR and CDR2 FQNEAQ (reference sequence). This CDR3 spans 19 amino acids. V was clipped by 1 base and J by 1 base, with 19 bases between them. The CDR3 sequence: CASSLEWPRSGLNTGELFF. In DNA, the CDR3 is TGTGCCAGCAGCTTAGAATGGCCACGAAGCGGACTGAACACCGGGGAGCTGTTTTTT.

This clone was observed a single time. This chain connects TRBV11-3 to TRBJ1-3; no definite D call. Deletions cut 2 bases from V and 0 bases from J, with 17 bases between. Germline CDR1 reads SGHNT; CDR2 reads YENEEA. CDR3 length: 18 amino acids. The CDR3 sequence: CASSLKRIPRSSGNTIYF. CDR3 DNA sequence: TGTGCCAGCAGCTTAAAACGTATACCAAGGAGCTCTGGAAACACCATATATTTT.

This clone has more than one count but fewer than ten. The genes are TRBV3-1 (or the pseudogene TRBV3-2) and TRBJ1-2, with D possibly matching TRBD1 (6 bases). The CDR3 runs to 15 residues. V was cut by 3 bases and J by 8 bases, with 19 bases left in between. In germline, CDR1 is LGHDT, CDR2 YNNKEL (reference sequence). For the CDR3, the DNA is TGTGCCAGCAGCCAGCCCCCGGCAGGGGTTGAGGGCTACACCTTC. Its protein product is CASSQPPAGVEGYTF.

CDR3 sequence: CASSTHYGYTF. CDR3 nucleotide sequence: TGTGCCAGCAGCACCCACTATGGCTACACCTTC. The rearrangement uses TRBV7-9 and TRBJ1-2; no reliable D call. V lost 5 bases to trimming and J lost 3 bases, with 4 bases between them. Germline V gene data show CDR1 as SEHNR and CDR2 as FQNEAQ (reference sequence). The CDR3 is made up of 11 amino acids.

The chain is built from TRBV25-1 and TRBJ1-2, with D perhaps TRBD1 (6 bases). Trimming left V 4 bases short and J 3 bases short, with 12 bases between. The CDR3 is 14 amino acids. Germline-derived CDR1 and CDR2 are MGHDK and SYGVNS. The CDR3 sequence: CASSGDRPYYGYTF. The CDR3 bases are TGTGCCAGCAGTGGAGACAGGCCCTACTATGGCTACACCTTC.

The chain couples TRBV5-1 to TRBJ1-1, with D unresolved. The CDR3 runs 13 residues. Germline values: CDR1 SGHRS, CDR2 YFSETQ. Trimming stripped 0 bases from V and 5 bases from J, with 8 bases between. Written as DNA, the CDR3 is TGCGCCAGCAGCTTGGCTCCCCGAACTGAAGCTTTCTTT. It yields the protein CASSLAPRTEAFF.

This chain connects TRBV27 to TRBJ1-2; tentative D call: TRBD1 (6 bases). Germline V lookup: CDR1 MNHEY, CDR2 SMNVEV (reference sequence). This CDR3 region has 12 residues. Trimming pared 4 bases from V and 6 bases from J, leaving 9 bases between. CDR3 in DNA: TGTGCCAGCAGTTCATACAGGGATGGCTACACCTTC. This sequence encodes CASSSYRDGYTF.

The rearrangement joins TRBV5-1 to TRBJ2-5, with D unclear. The germline V gene encodes CDR1 SGHRS and CDR2 YFSETQ. The length of the CDR3 is 16 residues. Trimming stripped 3 bases from V and 5 bases from J, with 20 bases between. CDR3 amino acids: CASSYDRVLMGETQYF. The CDR3 DNA reads TGCGCCAGCAGCTACGACCGGGTCCTAATGGGGGAGACCCAGTACTTC.

The chain links TRBV27 to TRBJ1-6; 12 bases match TRBD1. This CDR3 contains 16 residues. Germline CDR1 and CDR2: MNHEY and SMNVEV (reference sequence). The V gene end was trimmed by 4 bases and the J gene end by 10 bases; junction bases not matched to a gene: 8. CDR3 sequence reads: CASSWGTGGLGSPLHF. The CDR3 nucleotides are TGTGCCAGCAGTTGGGGGACAGGGGGCCTTGGCTCACCCCTCCACTTT.

The sample holds one count of this clone. The chain couples TRBV29-1 to TRBJ2-1, with 10 bases fitting TRBD2. J lost 8 bases, V lost 5 bases, and 9 bases had no gene match. Looked up from germline, CDR1 is SQVTM and CDR2 is ANQGSEA. The CDR3 runs to 14 residues. In DNA form, the CDR3 reads TGCAGCGTTTTCATTATTAGCGGGGGGCATGAGCAGTTCTTC. It translates to CSVFIISGGHEQFF.

V usage is TRBV7-6 and J usage is TRBJ2-4, with D possibly being TRBD1 or TRBD2 (5 bases each). Germline V gene lookup returns CDR1 SGHVS and CDR2 FNYEAQ. The CDR3 contains 13 residues. Between the trimmed V and J ends, which lost 1 base and 5 bases, there was a span of 6 bases. This chain's CDR3 is CASSLEGQNIQYF. The CDR3 region has the DNA TGTGCCAGCAGCTTAGAGGGACAAAACATTCAGTACTTC. The full variable domain, rest sourced from reference TRBV7-6 and TRBJ2-4, is GAGVSQSPRYKVTKRGQDVALRCDPISGHVSLYWYRQALGQGPEFLTYFNYEAQQDKSGLPNDRFSAERPEGSISTLTIQRTEQRDSAMYRCASSLEGQNIQYFGAGTRLSVL.

The genes are TRBV7-2 and TRBJ1-2, with D maybe TRBD1 (5 bases). Germline V gives CDR1 SGHTA, CDR2 FQGNSA. The V and J ends lost 4 bases and 4 bases respectively, with 10 bases between them. This CDR3 contains 13 residues. CDR3 nucleotides: TGTGCCAGCAGCTCAGTGGGGGGCTATGGCTACACCTTC. Its translation: CASSSVGGYGYTF.

The chain joins TRBV5-1 to TRBJ1-4; 9 bases agree with TRBD1. In germline, CDR1 is SGHRS, CDR2 YFSETQ. The CDR3 extends over 15 amino acids. The V and J ends lost 4 bases and 12 bases, in that order; junction bases with no gene match: 13. CDR3 nucleotide sequence: TGCGCCAGCAGCGCCAGAGGACAGGGGAGGTCGGAACTGTTTTTT. Amino acid sequence: CASSARGQGRSELFF. Full variable domain (outside the CDR3, taken from reference TRBV5-1 and TRBJ1-4): KAGVTQTPRYLIKTRGQQVTLSCSPISGHRSVSWYQQTPGQGLQFLFEYFSETQRNKGNFPGRFSGRQFSNSRSEMNVSTLELGDSALYLCASSARGQGRSELFFGSGTQLSVL.

In this sample, this clone turned up once. The chain joins TRBV2 to TRBJ2-5; no reliable D call. This CDR3 is built from 15 residues. CDR1 and CDR2 from the germline V gene are SNHLY and FYNNEI. V was shortened by 2 bases and J by 1 base, with 11 bases between the two germline ends. The CDR3, as DNA: TGTGCCAGCAGTGAAACTATAATGCCCCAAGAGACCCAGTACTTC. It specifies CASSETIMPQETQYF.